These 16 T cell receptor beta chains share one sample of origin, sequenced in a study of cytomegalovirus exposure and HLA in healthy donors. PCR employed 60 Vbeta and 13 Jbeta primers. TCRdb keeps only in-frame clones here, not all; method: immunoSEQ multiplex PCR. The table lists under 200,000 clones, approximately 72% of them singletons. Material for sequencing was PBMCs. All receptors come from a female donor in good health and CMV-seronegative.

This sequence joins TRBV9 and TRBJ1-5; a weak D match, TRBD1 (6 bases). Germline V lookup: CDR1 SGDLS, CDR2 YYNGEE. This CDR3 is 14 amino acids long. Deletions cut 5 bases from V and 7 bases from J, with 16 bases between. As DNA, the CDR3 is TGTGCCAGCAGTGAGACAGGTGCGAGACAGCCCCAGCATTTT. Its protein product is CASSETGARQPQHF.

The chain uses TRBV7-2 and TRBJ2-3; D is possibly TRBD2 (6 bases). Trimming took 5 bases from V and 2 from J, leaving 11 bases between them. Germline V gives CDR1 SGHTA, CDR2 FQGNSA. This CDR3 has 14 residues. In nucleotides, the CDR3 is TGTGCCAGCAGCACGGGACTGTCCACAGATACGCAGTATTTT. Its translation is CASSTGLSTDTQYF.

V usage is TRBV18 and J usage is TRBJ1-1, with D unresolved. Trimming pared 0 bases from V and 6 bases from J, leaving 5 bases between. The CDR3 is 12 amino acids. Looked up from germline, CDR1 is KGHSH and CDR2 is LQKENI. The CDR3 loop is CASSPPTAEAFF. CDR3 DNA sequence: TGTGCCAGCTCACCACCCACAGCTGAAGCTTTCTTT.

CDR3 region: CASSPRGQDQPQHF. The CDR3 nucleotides are TGTGCCAGCAGCCCCAGGGGGCAGGATCAGCCCCAGCATTTT. This chain joins TRBV9 and TRBJ1-5; 8 nucleotides line up with TRBD1. Per the germline V gene, CDR1 is SGDLS and CDR2 is YYNGEE. Germline trimming cut 4 bases from V and 5 bases from J; bases unmatched to any gene: 5. The CDR3 has 14 amino acids.

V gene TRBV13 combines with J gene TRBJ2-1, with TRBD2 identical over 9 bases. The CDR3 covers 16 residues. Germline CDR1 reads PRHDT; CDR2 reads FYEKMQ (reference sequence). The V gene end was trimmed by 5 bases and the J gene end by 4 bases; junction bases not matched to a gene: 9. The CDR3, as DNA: TGTGCCAGCAGCGGAGACGCTAGCGGGGTTTACAATGAGCAGTTCTTC. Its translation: CASSGDASGVYNEQFF.

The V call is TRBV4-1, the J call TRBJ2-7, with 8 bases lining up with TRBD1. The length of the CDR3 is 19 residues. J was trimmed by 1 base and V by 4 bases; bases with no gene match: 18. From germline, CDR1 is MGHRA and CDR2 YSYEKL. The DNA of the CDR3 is TGCGCCAGCAGCCCCTCCGGGACAGGAGGACGGGTGGGTTCCTACGAGCAGTACTTC. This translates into CASSPSGTGGRVGSYEQYF.

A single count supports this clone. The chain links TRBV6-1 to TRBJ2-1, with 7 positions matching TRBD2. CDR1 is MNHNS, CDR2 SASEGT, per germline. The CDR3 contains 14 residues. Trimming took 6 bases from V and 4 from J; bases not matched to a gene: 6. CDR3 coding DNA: TGTGCCAGCAGCTTAGCGGGCCGTTACAATGAGCAGTTCTTC. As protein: CASSLAGRYNEQFF.

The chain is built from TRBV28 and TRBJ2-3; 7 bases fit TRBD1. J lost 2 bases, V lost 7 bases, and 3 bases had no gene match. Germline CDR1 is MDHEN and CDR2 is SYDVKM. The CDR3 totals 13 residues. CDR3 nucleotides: TGTGCCAGCACAGGGGGAGCCACAGATACGCAGTATTTT. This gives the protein CASTGGATDTQYF. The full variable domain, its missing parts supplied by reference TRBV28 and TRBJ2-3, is DVKVTQSSRYLVKRTGEKVFLECVQDMDHENMFWYRQDPGLGLRLIYFSYDVKMKEKGDIPEGYSVSREKKERFSLILESASTNQTSMYLCASTGGATDTQYFGPGTRLTVL.

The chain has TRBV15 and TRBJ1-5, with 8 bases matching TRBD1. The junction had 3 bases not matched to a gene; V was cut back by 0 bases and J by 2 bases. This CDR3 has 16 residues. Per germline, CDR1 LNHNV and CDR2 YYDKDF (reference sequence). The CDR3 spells CATSRDRGLGNQPQHF. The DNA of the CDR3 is TGTGCCACCAGCAGAGACAGGGGGCTTGGCAATCAGCCCCAGCATTTT.

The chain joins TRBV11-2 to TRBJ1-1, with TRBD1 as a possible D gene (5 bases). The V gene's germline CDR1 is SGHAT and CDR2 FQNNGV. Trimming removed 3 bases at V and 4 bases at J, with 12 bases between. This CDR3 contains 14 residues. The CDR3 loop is CASSFRTWVTEAFF. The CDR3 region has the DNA TGTGCCAGCAGCTTTAGGACATGGGTCACTGAAGCTTTCTTT.

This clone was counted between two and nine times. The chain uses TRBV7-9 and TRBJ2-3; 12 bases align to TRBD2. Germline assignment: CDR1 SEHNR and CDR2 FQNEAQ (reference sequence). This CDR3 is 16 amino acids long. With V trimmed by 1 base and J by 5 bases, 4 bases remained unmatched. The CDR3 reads CASSLGLAGAVDTQYF. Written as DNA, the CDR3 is TGTGCCAGCAGCTTAGGACTAGCGGGAGCCGTAGATACGCAGTATTTT.

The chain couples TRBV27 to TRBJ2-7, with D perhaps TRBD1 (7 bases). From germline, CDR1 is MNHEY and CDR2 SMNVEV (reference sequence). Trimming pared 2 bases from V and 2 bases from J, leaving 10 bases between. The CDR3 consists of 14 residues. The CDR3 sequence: CASSLTRGAYEQYF. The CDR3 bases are TGTGCCAGCAGTTTAACCAGGGGGGCCTACGAGCAGTACTTC.

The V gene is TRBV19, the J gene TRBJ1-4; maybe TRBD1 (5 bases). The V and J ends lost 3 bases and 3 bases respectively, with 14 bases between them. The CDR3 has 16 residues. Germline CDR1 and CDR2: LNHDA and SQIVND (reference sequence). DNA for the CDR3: TGTGCCAGTAGTATGATAACAGGAGCGCCTAATGAAAAACTGTTTTTT. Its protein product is CASSMITGAPNEKLFF.

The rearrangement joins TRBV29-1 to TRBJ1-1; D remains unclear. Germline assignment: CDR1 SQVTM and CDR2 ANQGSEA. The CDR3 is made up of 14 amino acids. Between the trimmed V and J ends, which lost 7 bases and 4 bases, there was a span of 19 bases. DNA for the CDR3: TGCAGCGCGAAGCTTCAGCCCCTAGGCACTGAAGCTTTCTTT. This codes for CSAKLQPLGTEAFF.

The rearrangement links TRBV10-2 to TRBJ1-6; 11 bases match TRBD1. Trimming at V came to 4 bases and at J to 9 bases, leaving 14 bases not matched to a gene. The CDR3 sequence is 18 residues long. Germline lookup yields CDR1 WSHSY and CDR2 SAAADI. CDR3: CASSAGSYRGTGGSPLHF. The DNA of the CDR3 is TGCGCCAGCAGTGCGGGGTCCTATAGAGGGACAGGGGGTTCACCCCTCCACTTT.

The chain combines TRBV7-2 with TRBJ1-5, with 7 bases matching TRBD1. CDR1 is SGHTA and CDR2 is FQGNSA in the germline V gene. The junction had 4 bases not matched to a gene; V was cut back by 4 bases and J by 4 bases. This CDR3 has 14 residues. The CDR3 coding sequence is TGTGCCAGCAGCTCCGCGACAGGGAATCAGCCCCAGCATTTT. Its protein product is CASSSATGNQPQHF. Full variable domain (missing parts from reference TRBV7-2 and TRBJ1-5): GAGVSQSPSNKVTEKGKDVELRCDPISGHTALYWYRQSLGQGLEFLIYFQGNSAPDKSGLPSDRFSAERTGGSVSTLTIQRTQQEDSAVYLCASSSATGNQPQHFGDGTRLSIL.